The sequence of this TCR beta chain was determined in a study of blood T cell repertoires in COVID-19. V lost 5 bases and J 0 bases, leaving 14 bases between the germline ends. Germline V gene lookup returns CDR1 MNHEY and CDR2 SMNVEV (reference sequence). The CDR3 is 16 amino acids. The repertoire was sequenced with immunoSEQ multiplex PCR; TCRdb's copy has only in-frame clones and lacks some. The repertoire consists of about 200,000 clones, with about 90% occurring once and the leading ten covering about 1.6%. The gene calls are TRBV27 and TRBJ2-1; perhaps TRBD1 as D (6 bases). This TCR was recovered from a man between 18 and 35 years old with active or convalescent COVID-19. The sequencing sample was made of peripheral blood. The CDR3 is CASSPTGTLSYNEQFF. CDR3 sequence (DNA): TGTGCCAGCAGTCCCACCGGGACACTCTCCTACAATGAGCAGTTCTTC.